Detailed here is one T cell receptor beta chain. Germline values: CDR1 LGHDT, CDR2 YNNKEL (reference sequence). The V gene lost 5 bases and the J gene lost 11 bases, with 27 bases spanning the gap. This CDR3 has 16 residues. The data stem from a study of control samples from healthy donors and cancer patients. Libraries were prepared by immunoSEQ multiplex PCR; TCRdb keeps only in-frame clonotypes and omits some of them. Of some 82,000 clones in the sample, around 87% were seen once. This chain connects TRBV3-1 (or the pseudogene TRBV3-2) to TRBJ1-1; D may be TRBD1 (6 bases). The clonotype was recovered from a man between 50 and 59 years old in good health. The specimen was blood. The CDR3 region is CASSLGGLTQSGGAFF. In DNA, the CDR3 is TGTGCCAGCAGCTTAGGGGGACTAACACAATCCGGAGGGGCTTTCTTT.